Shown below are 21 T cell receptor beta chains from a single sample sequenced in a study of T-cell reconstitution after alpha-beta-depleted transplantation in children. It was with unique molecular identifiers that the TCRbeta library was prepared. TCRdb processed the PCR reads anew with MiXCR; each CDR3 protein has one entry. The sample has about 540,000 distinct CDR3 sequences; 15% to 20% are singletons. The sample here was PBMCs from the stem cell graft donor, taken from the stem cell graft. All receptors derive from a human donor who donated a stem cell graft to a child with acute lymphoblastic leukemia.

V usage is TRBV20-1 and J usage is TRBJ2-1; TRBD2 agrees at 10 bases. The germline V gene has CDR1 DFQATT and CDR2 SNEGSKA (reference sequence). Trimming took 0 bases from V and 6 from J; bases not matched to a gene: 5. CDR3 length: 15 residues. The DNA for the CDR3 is TGCAGTGCTAGAGAGGAGCGGGAGGGGGTCAATGAGCAGTTCTTC. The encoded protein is CSAREEREGVNEQFF.

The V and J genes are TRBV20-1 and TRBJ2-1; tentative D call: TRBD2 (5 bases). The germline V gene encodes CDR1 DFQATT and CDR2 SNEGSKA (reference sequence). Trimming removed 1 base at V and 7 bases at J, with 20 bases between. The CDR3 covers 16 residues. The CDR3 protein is CSARVRRRSYNNEQFF. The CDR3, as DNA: TGCAGTGCTAGAGTGAGGAGGAGGAGTTACAATAATGAGCAGTTCTTC.

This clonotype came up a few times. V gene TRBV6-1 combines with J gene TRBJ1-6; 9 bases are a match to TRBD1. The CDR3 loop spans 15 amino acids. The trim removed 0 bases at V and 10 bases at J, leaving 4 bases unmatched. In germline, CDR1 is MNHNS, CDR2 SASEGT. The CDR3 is CASSEAGTGWSPLHF. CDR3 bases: TGTGCCAGCAGTGAAGCGGGGACAGGGTGGTCACCCCTCCACTTT.

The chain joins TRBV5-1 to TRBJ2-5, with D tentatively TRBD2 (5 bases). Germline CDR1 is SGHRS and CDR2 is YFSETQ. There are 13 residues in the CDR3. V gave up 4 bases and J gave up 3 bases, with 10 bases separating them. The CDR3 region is CASSREAEETQYF. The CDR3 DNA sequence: TGCGCCAGCAGCAGAGAAGCGGAAGAGACCCAGTACTTC.

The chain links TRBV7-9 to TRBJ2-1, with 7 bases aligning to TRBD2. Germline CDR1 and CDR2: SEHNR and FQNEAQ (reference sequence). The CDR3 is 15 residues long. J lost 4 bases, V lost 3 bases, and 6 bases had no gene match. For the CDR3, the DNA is TGTGCCAGCAGCTTCAGGCCGGGGGGTTACAATGAGCAGTTCTTC. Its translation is CASSFRPGGYNEQFF. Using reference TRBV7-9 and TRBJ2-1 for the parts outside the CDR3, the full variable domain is DTGVSQNPRHKITKRGQNVTFRCDPISEHNRLYWYRQTLGQGPEFLTYFQNEAQLEKSRLLSDRFSAERPKGSFSTLEIQRTEQGDSAMYLCASSFRPGGYNEQFFGPGTRLTVL.

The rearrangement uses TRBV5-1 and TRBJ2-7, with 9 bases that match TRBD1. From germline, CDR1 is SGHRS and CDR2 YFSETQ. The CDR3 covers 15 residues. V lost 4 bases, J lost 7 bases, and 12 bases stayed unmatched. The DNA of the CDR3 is TGCGCCAGCAGCCCAAACCCGGACAGGGGAGGGGAGCAGTACTTC. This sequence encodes CASSPNPDRGGEQYF. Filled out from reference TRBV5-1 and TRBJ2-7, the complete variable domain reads KAGVTQTPRYLIKTRGQQVTLSCSPISGHRSVSWYQQTPGQGLQFLFEYFSETQRNKGNFPGRFSGRQFSNSRSEMNVSTLELGDSALYLCASSPNPDRGGEQYFGPGTRLTVT.

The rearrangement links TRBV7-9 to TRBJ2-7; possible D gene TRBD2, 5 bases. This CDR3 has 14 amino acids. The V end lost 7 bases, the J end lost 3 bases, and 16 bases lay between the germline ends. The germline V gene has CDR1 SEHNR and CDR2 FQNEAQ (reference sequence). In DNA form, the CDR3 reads TGTGCCAGCAAACCTGGATCGGGGTTCTACGAGCAGTACTTC. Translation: CASKPGSGFYEQYF.

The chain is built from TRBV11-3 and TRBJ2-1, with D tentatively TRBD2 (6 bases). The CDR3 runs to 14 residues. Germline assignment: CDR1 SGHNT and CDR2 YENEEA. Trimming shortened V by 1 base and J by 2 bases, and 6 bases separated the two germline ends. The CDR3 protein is CASSLGEAYNEQFF. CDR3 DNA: TGTGCCAGCAGCTTAGGGGAGGCCTACAATGAGCAGTTCTTC. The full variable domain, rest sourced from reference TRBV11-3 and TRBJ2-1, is EAGVVQSPRYKIIEKKQPVAFWCNPISGHNTLYWYLQNLGQGPELLIRYENEEAVDDSQLPKDRFSAERLKGVDSTLKIQPAELGDSAVYLCASSLGEAYNEQFFGPGTRLTVL.

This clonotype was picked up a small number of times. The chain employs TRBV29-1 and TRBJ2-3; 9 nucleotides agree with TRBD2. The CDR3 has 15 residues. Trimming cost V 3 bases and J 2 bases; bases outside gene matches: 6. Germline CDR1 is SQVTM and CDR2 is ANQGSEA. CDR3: CSVDRAGGFTDTQYF. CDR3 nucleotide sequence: TGCAGCGTTGATCGGGCGGGAGGGTTCACAGATACGCAGTATTTT.

The CDR3 protein is CSVGTGNNEQFF. The CDR3 DNA reads as TGCAGCGTGGGGACAGGAAACAATGAGCAGTTCTTC. The chain recombines TRBV29-1 with TRBJ2-1; 8 bases line up with TRBD1. CDR3 length equals 12 residues. V shed 6 bases and J 5 bases; nucleotides not matched to a gene: 3. Germline CDR1 SQVTM, CDR2 ANQGSEA.

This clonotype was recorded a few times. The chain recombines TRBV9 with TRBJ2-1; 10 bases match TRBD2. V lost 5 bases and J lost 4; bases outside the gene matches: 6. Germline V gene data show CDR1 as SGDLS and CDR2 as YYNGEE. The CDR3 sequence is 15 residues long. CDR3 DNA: TGTGCCAGCAGTGGCACTAGCGGGGCTTACAATGAGCAGTTCTTC. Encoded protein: CASSGTSGAYNEQFF.

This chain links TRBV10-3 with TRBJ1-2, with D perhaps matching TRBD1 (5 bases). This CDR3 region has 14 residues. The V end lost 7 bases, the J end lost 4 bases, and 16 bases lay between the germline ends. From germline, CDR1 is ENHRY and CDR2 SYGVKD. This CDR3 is CAITPGPGVYGYTF. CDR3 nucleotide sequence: TGTGCCATCACGCCGGGACCTGGGGTCTATGGCTACACCTTC.

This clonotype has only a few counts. CDR3 sequence reads: CASSLTGTGVTGELFF. In DNA form, the CDR3 reads TGTGCCAGCAGTTTAACCGGGACAGGGGTAACCGGGGAGCTGTTTTTT. The rearrangement joins TRBV27 to TRBJ2-2; 10 nucleotides agree with TRBD1. V trimming: 2 bases; J trimming: 5 bases; junction bases outside the gene matches: 5. CDR3 length: 16 residues. Looked up from germline, CDR1 is MNHEY and CDR2 is SMNVEV (reference sequence).

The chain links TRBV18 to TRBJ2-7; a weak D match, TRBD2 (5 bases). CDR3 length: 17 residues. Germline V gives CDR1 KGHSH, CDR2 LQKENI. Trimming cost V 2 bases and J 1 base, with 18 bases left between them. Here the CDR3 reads CASSPIGLAGLSYEQYF. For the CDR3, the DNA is TGTGCCAGCTCACCAATTGGGCTGGCGGGCCTGTCCTACGAGCAGTACTTC.

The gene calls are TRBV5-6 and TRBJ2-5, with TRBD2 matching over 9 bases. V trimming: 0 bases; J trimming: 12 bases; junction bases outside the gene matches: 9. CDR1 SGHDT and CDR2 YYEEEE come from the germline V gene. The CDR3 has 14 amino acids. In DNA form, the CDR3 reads TGTGCCAGCAGCTTGGCGAGCGGGAGGCCGGCAGAGTACTTC. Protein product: CASSLASGRPAEYF.

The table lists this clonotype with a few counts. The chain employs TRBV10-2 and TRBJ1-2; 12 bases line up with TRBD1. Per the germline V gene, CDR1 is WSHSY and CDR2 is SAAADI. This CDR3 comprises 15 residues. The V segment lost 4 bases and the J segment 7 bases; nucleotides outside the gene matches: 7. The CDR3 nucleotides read TGCGCCAGCAGTGTCCGGGACAGGGGGCCGACTGGCTACACCTTC. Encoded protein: CASSVRDRGPTGYTF.

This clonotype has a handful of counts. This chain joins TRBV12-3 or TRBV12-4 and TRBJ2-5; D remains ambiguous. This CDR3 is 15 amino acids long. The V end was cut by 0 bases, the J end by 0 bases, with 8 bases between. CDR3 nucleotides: TGTGCCAGCAGTTTAGCGGGTTTCTACCAAGAGACCCAGTACTTC. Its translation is CASSLAGFYQETQYF.

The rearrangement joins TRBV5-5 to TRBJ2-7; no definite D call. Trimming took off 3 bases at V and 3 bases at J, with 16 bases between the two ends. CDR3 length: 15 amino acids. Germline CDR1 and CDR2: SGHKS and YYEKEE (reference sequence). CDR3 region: CASSWVPEYYYEQYF. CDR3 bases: TGTGCCAGCAGCTGGGTGCCGGAATACTACTACGAGCAGTACTTC.

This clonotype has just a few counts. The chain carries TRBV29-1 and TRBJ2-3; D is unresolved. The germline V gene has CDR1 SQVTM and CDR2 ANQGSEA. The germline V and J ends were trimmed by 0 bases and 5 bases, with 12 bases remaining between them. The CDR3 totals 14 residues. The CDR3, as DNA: TGCAGCGTTGAAGATGTCGGGTCCATAGATACGCAGTATTTT. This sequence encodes CSVEDVGSIDTQYF.

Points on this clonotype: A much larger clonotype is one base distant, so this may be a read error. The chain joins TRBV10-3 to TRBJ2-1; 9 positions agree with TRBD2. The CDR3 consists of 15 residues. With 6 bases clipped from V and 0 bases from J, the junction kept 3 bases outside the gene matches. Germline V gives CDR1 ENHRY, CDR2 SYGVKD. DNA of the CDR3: TGTGCCATCAGCCTTAGCGGGAGCTCCTACAATGAGCAGTTCTTC. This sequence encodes CAISLSGSSYNEQFF.

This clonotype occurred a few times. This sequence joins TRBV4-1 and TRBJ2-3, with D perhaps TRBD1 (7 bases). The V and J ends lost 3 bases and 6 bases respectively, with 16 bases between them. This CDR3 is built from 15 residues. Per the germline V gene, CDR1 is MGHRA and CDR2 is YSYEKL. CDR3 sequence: CASSQRQGGGDTQYF. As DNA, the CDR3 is TGCGCCAGCAGCCAGCGACAGGGTGGGGGGGATACGCAGTATTTT.